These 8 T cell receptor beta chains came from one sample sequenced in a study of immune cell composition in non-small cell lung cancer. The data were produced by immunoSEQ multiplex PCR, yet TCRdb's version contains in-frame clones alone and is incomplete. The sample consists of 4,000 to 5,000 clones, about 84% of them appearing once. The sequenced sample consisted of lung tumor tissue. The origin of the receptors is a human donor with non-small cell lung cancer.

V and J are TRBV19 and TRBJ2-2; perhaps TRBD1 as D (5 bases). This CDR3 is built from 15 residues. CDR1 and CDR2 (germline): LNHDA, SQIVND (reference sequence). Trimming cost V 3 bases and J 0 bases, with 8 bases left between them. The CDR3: CASSIWTTNTGELFF. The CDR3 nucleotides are TGTGCCAGTAGTATTTGGACAACGAACACCGGGGAGCTGTTTTTT. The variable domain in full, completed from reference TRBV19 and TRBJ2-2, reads DGGITQSPKYLFRKEGQNVTLSCEQNLNHDAMYWYRQDPGQGLRLIYYSQIVNDFQKGDIAEGYSVSREKKESFPLTVTSAQKNPTAFYLCASSIWTTNTGELFFGEGSRLTVL.

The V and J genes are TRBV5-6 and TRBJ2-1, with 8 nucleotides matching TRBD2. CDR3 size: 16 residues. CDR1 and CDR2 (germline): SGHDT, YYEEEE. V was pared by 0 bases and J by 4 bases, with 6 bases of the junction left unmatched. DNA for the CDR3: TGTGCCAGCAGCTTGGTTAGCGGGGTAGGGTACAATGAGCAGTTCTTC. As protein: CASSLVSGVGYNEQFF. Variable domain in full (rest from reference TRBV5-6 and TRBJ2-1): DAGVTQSPTHLIKTRGQQVTLRCSPKSGHDTVSWYQQALGQGPQFIFQYYEEEERQRGNFPDRFSGHQFPNYSSELNVNALLLGDSALYLCASSLVSGVGYNEQFFGPGTRLTVL.

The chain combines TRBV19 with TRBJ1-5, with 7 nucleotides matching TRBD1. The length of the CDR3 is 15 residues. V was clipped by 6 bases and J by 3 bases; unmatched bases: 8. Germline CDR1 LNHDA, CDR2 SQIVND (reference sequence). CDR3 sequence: CASSRVDRANQPQHF. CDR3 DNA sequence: TGTGCCAGTAGCCGGGTTGACAGGGCCAATCAGCCCCAGCATTTT.

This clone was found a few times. CDR3 residues: CASSPSRWRGELFF. The CDR3 region has the DNA TGTGCCAGCAGTCCATCAAGGTGGCGGGGGGAACTGTTTTTT. The chain combines TRBV27 with TRBJ1-4; D is possibly TRBD1 (5 bases). V was clipped by 5 bases and J by 12 bases, with 19 bases between them. Germline-derived CDR1 and CDR2 are MNHEY and SMNVEV (reference sequence). The CDR3 contains 14 residues.

This CDR3 reads CASSKRERYNEQFF. In DNA form, the CDR3 reads TGTGCCAGCAGTAAGCGGGAGAGGTACAATGAGCAGTTCTTC. The gene calls are TRBV11-2 and TRBJ2-1; TRBD2 aligns across 8 bases. CDR3 length: 14 residues. Unmatched junction bases numbered 5, after V lost 6 bases and J lost 4 bases. From germline, CDR1 is SGHAT and CDR2 FQNNGV.

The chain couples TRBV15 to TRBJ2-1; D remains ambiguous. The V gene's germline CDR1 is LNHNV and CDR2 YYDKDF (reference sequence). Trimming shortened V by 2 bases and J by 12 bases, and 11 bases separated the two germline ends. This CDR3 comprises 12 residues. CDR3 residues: CATSRPGQGQFF. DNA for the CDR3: TGTGCCACCAGCAGACCGGGTCAAGGGCAGTTCTTC.

DNA of the CDR3: TGTGCCAGTAGTTCGCCGGGACAGGGGATAAAGGAAAAACTGTTTTTT. Protein: CASSSPGQGIKEKLFF. The rearrangement links TRBV19 to TRBJ1-4; 10 nucleotides match TRBD1. The CDR3 loop spans 16 amino acids. Trimming cost V 5 bases and J 8 bases; bases outside gene matches: 11. Germline V gives CDR1 LNHDA, CDR2 SQIVND (reference sequence).

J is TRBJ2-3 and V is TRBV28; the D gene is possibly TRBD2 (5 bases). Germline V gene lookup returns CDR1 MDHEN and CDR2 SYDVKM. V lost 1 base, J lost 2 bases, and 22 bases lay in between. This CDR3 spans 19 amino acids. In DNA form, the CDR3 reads TGTGCCAGCAGTTTATCCCCTCCGGACTGGAGCGGAAACACAGATACGCAGTATTTT. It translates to CASSLSPPDWSGNTDTQYF.